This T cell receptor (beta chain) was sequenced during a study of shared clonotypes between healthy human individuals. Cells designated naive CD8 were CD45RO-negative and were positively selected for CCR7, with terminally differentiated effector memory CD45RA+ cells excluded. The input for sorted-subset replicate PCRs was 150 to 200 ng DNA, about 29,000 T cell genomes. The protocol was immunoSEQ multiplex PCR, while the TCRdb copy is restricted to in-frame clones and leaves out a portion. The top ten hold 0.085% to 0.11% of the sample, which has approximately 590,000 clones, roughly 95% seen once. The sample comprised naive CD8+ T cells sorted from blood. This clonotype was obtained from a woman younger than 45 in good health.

CDR3 loop: CASSEGSAGNTEAFF. The CDR3 DNA reads as TGTGCCAGCAGTGAGGGTTCAGCGGGGAACACTGAAGCTTTCTTT. The chain has TRBV6-1 and TRBJ1-1; D gene ambiguous. The V and J ends lost 3 bases and 1 base respectively, with 12 bases between them. The CDR3 runs to 15 residues. CDR1 and CDR2 (germline): MNHNS, SASEGT.